Described below is a single TCR beta chain sequence and its context. The sample comes from a study of T-cell reconstitution after alpha-beta-depleted transplantation in children. The TCRbeta library incorporated unique molecular identifiers. Using its own MiXCR run on the PCR reads, TCRdb lists one record per CDR3 protein. The sample contains hundreds of thousands of distinct CDR3 sequences, roughly 24% of which appear only once. Germline lookup yields CDR1 DFQATT and CDR2 SNEGSKA (reference sequence). V shed 2 bases, J shed 4 bases, and the junction held 6 bases outside the gene matches. This CDR3 contains 14 residues.

The material sequenced was PBMCs, mostly from graft donor cells, taken 360 days after TCRalphabeta/CD19-depleted stem cell transplant. The chain is built from TRBV20-1 and TRBJ2-5; TRBD2 matches at 8 bases. This TCR derives from a boy younger than two who had a stem cell transplant for acute myeloid leukemia, so the T cells may come from the graft donor. DNA for the CDR3: TGCAGTGCTAGAAAGACTAGCGTCTCAGAGACCCAGTACTTC. Protein: CSARKTSVSETQYF.